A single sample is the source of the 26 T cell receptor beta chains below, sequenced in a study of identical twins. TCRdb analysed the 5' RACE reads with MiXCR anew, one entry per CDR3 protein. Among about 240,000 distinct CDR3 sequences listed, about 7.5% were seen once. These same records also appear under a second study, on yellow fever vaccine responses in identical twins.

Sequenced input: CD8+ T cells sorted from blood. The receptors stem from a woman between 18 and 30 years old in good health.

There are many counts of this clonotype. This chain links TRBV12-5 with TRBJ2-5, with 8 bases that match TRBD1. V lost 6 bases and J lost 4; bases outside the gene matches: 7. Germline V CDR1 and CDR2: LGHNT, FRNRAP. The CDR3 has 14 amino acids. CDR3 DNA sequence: TGTGCTAGTGGCCCCGAACAGGGGGGAGAGACCCAGTACTTC. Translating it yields CASGPEQGGETQYF.

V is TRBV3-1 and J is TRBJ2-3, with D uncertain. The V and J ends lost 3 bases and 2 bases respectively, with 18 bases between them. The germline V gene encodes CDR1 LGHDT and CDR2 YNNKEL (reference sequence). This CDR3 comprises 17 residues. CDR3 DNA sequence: TGTGCCAGCAGCCACCCCCCCCCGGGTTTCCACACAGATACGCAGTATTTT. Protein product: CASSHPPPGFHTDTQYF.

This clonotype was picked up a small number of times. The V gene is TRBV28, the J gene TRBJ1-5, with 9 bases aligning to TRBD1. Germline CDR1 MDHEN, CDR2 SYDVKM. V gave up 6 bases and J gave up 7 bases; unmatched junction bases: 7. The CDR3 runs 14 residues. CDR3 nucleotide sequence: TGTGCCAGCAGCCCGACAGGGGGTCGGCAGCCCCAGCATTTT. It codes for CASSPTGGRQPQHF.

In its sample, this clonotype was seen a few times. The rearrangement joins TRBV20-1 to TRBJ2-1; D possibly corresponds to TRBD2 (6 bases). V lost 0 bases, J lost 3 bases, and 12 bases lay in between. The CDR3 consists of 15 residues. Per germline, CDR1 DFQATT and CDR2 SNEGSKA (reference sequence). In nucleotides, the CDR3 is TGCAGTGCTAGAGACCCGGGACTTTTCTACAATGAGCAGTTCTTC. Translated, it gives CSARDPGLFYNEQFF.

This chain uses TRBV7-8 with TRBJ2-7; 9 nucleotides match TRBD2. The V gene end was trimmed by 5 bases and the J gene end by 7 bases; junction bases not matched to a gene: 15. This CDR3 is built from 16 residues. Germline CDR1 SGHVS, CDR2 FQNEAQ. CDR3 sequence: CASSPSLSGGSFEQYF. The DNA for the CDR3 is TGTGCCAGCAGCCCCTCCCTTAGCGGGGGAAGTTTTGAGCAGTACTTC.

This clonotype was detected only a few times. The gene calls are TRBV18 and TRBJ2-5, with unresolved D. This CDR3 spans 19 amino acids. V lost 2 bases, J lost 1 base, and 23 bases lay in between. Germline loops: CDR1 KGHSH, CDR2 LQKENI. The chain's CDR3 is CASSPSPFNSPWAQETQYF. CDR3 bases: TGTGCCAGCTCACCATCTCCATTTAACAGCCCCTGGGCCCAAGAGACCCAGTACTTC.

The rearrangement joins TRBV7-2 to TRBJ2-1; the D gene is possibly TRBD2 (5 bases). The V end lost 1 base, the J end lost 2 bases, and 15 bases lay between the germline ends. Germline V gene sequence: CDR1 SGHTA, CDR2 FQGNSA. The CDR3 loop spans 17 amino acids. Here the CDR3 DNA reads TGTGCCAGCAGCTTAGGGTTCGGGCTAGCAGCCTACAATGAGCAGTTCTTC. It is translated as CASSLGFGLAAYNEQFF.

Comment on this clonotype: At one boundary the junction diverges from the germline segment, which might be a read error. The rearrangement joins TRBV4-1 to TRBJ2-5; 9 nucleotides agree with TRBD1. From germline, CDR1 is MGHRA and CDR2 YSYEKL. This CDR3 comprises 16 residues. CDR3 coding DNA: TGCGCCGGCAGCCCTTCACAGGGGGCTGTGGTTGAGACCCAGTACTTC. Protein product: CAGSPSQGAVVETQYF.

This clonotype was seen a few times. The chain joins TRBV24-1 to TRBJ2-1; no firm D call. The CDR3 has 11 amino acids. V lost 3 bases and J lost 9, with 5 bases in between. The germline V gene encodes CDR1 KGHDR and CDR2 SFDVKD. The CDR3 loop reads CATSDIVEQFF. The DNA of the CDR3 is TGTGCCACCAGTGATATCGTTGAGCAGTTCTTC.

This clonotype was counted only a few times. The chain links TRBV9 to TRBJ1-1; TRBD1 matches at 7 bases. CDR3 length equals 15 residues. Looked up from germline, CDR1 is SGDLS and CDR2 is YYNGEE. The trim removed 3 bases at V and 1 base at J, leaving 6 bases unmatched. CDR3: CASSAGTDKNTEAFF. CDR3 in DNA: TGTGCCAGCAGCGCGGGGACAGACAAGAACACTGAAGCTTTCTTT.

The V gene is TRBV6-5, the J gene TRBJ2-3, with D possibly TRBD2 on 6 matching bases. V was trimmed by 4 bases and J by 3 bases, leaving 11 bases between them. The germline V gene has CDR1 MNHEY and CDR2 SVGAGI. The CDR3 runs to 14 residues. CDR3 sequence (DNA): TGTGCCAGCAGTTTCGTAGCGGCAACAGATACGCAGTATTTT. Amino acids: CASSFVAATDTQYF.

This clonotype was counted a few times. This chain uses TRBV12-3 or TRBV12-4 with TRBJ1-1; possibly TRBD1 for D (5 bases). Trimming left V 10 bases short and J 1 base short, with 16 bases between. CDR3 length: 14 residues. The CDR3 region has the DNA TGTGCCACCTCCTGGGGGGATGGGAACACTGAAGCTTTCTTT. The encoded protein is CATSWGDGNTEAFF.

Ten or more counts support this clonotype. The CDR3, as DNA: TGTGCCAGCAGTTTTCGTGGGGGGGAGCAGTACTTC. It encodes CASSFRGGEQYF. The V gene is TRBV12-3 or TRBV12-4, the J gene TRBJ2-7; D possibly corresponds to TRBD2 (6 bases). Trimming shortened V by 3 bases and J by 7 bases, and 10 bases separated the two germline ends. The CDR3 length is 12 residues.

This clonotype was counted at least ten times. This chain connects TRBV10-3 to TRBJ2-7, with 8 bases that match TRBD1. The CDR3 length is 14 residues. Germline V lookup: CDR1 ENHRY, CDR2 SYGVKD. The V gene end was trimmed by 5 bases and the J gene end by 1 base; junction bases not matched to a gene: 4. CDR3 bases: TGTGCCATCAGTATCCGGGACAGGTCCTACGAGCAGTACGTC. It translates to CAISIRDRSYEQYV.

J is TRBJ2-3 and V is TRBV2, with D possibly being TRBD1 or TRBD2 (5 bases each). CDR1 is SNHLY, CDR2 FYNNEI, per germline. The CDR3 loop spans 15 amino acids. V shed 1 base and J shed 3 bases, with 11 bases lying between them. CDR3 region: CASSEEGRGTDTQYF. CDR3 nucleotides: TGTGCCAGCAGTGAAGAGGGGAGAGGGACAGATACGCAGTATTTT.

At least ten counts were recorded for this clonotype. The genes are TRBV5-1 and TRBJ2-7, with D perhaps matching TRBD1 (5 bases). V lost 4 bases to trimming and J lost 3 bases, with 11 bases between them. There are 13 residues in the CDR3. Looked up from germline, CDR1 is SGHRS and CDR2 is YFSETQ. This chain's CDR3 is CASSPPGHYEQYF. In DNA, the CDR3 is TGCGCCAGCAGCCCCCCCGGACACTACGAGCAGTACTTC.

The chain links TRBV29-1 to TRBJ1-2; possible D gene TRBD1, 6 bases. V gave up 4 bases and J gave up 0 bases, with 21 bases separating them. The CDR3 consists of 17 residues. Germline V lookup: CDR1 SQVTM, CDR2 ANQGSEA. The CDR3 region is CSVGAPGTPLSNYGYTF. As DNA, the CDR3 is TGCAGCGTTGGGGCCCCCGGGACACCGCTTTCTAACTATGGCTACACCTTC.

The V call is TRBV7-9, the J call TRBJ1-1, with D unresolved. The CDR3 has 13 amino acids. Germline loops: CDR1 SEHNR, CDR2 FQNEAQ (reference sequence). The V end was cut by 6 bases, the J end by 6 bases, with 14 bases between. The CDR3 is CASRSSRSAEAFF. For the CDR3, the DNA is TGTGCCAGCAGGTCCTCCCGGAGCGCTGAAGCTTTCTTT.

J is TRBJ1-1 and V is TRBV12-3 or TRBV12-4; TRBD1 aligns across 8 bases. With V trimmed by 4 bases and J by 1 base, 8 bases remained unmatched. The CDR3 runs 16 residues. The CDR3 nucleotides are TGTGCCAGCAGTTCGTACATCCAGGGGGCGAACACTGAAGCTTTCTTT. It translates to CASSSYIQGANTEAFF.

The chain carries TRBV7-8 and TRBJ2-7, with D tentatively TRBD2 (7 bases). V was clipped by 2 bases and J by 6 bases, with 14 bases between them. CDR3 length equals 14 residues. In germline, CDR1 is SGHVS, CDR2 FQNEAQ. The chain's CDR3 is CASSLTAGAREQYF. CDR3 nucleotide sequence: TGTGCCAGCAGCTTAACTGCGGGGGCGCGCGAGCAGTACTTC.

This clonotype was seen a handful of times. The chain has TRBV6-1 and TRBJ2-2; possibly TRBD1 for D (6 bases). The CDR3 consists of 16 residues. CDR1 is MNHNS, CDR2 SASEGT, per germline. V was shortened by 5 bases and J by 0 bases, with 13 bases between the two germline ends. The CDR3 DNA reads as TGTGCCAGCAGTACAGGGTTACCAACGAACACCGGGGAGCTGTTTTTT. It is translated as CASSTGLPTNTGELFF.

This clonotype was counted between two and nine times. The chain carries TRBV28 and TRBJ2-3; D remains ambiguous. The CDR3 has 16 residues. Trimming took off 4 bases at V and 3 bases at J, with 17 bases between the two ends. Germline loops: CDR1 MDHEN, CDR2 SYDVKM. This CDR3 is CASSSSLVAQTDTQYF. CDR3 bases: TGTGCCAGCAGTTCCAGTCTCGTAGCTCAGACAGATACGCAGTATTTT.

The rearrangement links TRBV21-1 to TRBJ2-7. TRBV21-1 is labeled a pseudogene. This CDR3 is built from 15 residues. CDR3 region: CASSPVVGQSYEQYF. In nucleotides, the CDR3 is TGTGCCAGCAGCCCCGTGGTCGGTCAGTCCTACGAGCAGTACTTC.

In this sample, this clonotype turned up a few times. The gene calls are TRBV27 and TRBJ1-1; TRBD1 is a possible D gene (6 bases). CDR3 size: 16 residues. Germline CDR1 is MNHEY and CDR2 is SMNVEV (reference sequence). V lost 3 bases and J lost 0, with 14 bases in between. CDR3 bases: TGTGCCAGCAGTTTCCTCCCGACAGGAGTGAACACTGAAGCTTTCTTT. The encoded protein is CASSFLPTGVNTEAFF.

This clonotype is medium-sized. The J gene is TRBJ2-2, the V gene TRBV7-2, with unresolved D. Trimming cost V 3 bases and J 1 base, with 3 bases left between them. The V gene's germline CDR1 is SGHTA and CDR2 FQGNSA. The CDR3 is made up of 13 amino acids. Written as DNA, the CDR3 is TGTGCCAGCAGCTTCTTGAACACCGGGGAGCTGTTTTTT. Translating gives CASSFLNTGELFF. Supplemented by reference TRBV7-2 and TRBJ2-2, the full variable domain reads GAGVSQSPSNKVTEKGKDVELRCDPISGHTALYWYRQSLGQGLEFLIYFQGNSAPDKSGLPSDRFSAERTGGSVSTLTIQRTQQEDSAVYLCASSFLNTGELFFGEGSRLTVL.

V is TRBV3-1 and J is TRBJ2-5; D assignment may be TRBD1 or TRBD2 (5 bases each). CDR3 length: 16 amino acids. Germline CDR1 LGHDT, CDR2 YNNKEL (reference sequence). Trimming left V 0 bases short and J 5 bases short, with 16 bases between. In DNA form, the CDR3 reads TGTGCCAGCAGCCAAGATCGGGGCAGGCTGGGGGAGACCCAGTACTTC. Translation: CASSQDRGRLGETQYF.